A selection of T cell receptor beta chains follows, all from one sample in a study of CD8+CD57+ T cells in acquired aplastic anemia. A single record per CDR3 protein comes from TCRdb applying MiXCR to the reads. The repertoire holds about 220,000 distinct CDR3 sequences, with more than 40% as singletons. Sample: sorted CD4+, CD8+, or CD8+CD57+ T cells (not recorded which) from PBMCs. These TCRs come from a human donor with aplastic anemia. CDR3s include the opening cysteine and the closing phenylalanine or tryptophan. The order of the fields is D gene, CDR3 length, J gene, V gene, CDR3 protein, CDR3 DNA. D genes are given only for firm matches.

>NA|13|TRBJ1-2|TRBV20-1
CSARLKLGAGYTF
TGCAGTGCTAGGCTGAAGTTGGGGGCTGGCTACACCTTC